Below, one TCR beta chain is given with its context. This specimen belongs to a study of cytomegalovirus exposure and HLA in healthy donors. V lost 0 bases and J 3 bases, leaving 10 bases between the germline ends. CDR3 length: 14 residues. Germline CDR1 reads SGHRS; CDR2 reads YFSETQ. Researchers ran the PCR with 60 Vbeta and 13 Jbeta primers. Profiling relied on immunoSEQ multiplex PCR, and the TCRdb table lists in-frame clones only, not all of them. The table includes nearly 95,000 clones, approximately 7.1% detected once. The receptor was isolated from a man over 45 in good health and CMV-seronegative. The chain has TRBV5-1 and TRBJ2-7; TRBD1 might be the D (6 bases). Material: PBMCs. The CDR3 is CASSLATGHYEQYF. The DNA for the CDR3 is TGCGCCAGCAGCTTGGCGACAGGACACTACGAGCAGTACTTC.